A single TCR beta chain is shown here with its context. In this sample, this clone turned up once. Its cognate antigen has yet to be identified. Base quality data are lacking; no much larger clone is found one base away. The sample is drawn from a study of T cell changes during pregnancy in multiple sclerosis (dated by TCRdb to about 2019). Turning to the overall study: In women with multiple sclerosis, the researchers looked at how the T cell repertoire shifted as pregnancy progressed.

Libraries came from the immunoSEQ multiplex PCR assay. The source is immuneACCESS, and TCRdb retained only in-frame sequences with V and J called. Part of the clones is not carried over; for the studies checked, unresolved V genes explain less than half of this, and the remainder is unexplained. Within this sample are some 26,000 clones, with approximately 88% of them counted one time only. Of the sample, over 0.45% is held by the ten largest clones. From a lookup of the germline V gene (reference sequence), CDR1 and CDR2 are MNHNY and SVGAGI. Spanning cysteine to phenylalanine, the CDR3 consists of 14 amino acids. Only the CDR3 portion is preserved as DNA: 42 bases, with reading frame beginning at the first base. Trimmed from V: 4 bases; trimmed from J: 7 bases; junction bases lacking a gene match: 7.

The chain was built from TRBV6-6 and TRBJ2-1; 7 bases in between match TRBD2. The sample was CD4+ T cells from peripheral blood mononuclear cells, taken in the first trimester of pregnancy. This TCR was recovered from a female donor in good health, enrolled as a control in a pregnancy study. Here the CDR3 is given as CASSSGGSINEQFF. The DNA is as follows: TGTGCCAGCAGTTCGGGCGGGAGTATAAATGAGCAGTTCTTC.